This T cell receptor (beta chain) was profiled in a study of CXCR3-negative and CXCR3-positive naive CD8 T cells. General observations from the study: Memory CD8+ cells showed much lower diversity, while both naive subsets were comparably high. More hydrophobic TRB CDR3s occurred in CXCR3-positive than in CXCR3-negative naive cells. From TRB CDR3 properties, TCR strength was inferred; surface CD5 did not differ between naive subsets.

Per CD8+ T cell subset, triplicate sorts of 310,000 or so cells each were done. Details on this clonotype: Its antigen is as yet unknown.

The germline CDR1 and CDR2 sequences are SGHKS and YYEKEE (reference sequence). There are 15 residues in the CDR3. In preparing the TRB cDNA libraries, 5' RACE with UMI labels was used. TCRdb derives one entry per CDR3 protein from the 5' RACE reads, leaving out DNA. The sample data list fewer than 140,000 distinct CDR3 sequences. The TCR originated in a human donor in good health. Some clones in this sample may be carry-over from other donors' samples. The gene calls are TRBV5-5 and TRBJ2-3. The specimen sequenced was naive CXCR3+ CD8+ T cells from blood. The subset was: CD45RO-CCR7+CD27+CD95- naive CD8+ T cells expressing CXCR3 (TNR3+). CDR3 sequence: CASSMDINEDDTQYF. Looking up the rest from reference TRBV5-5 and TRBJ2-3 gives the full variable domain: DAGVTQSPTHLIKTRGQQVTLRCSPISGHKSVSWYQQVLGQGPQFIFQYYEKEERGRGNFPDRFSARQFPNYSSELNVNALLLGDSALYLCASSMDINEDDTQYFGPGTRLTVL.